Each of the 19 T cell receptor beta chains below was sequenced from the same sample in a study of cytomegalovirus exposure and HLA in healthy donors. Vbeta (60) and Jbeta (13) primers were used in the PCR. Repertoires were generated with immunoSEQ multiplex PCR, while TCRdb's copy carries only in-frame clones and drops some. The sample gives some 100,000 clones, roughly 80% of which show up once; 13% to 15% is in the top ten. The specimen sequenced was PBMCs. These receptors were obtained from a male donor in good health and CMV-seropositive.

This clone turned up a few times. The gene calls are TRBV4-3 and TRBJ2-5; TRBD1 matches 8 bases. CDR1 is LGHNA, CDR2 YSLEER, per germline. V trimming: 0 bases; J trimming: 0 bases; junction bases outside the gene matches: 3. This CDR3 contains 16 residues. The CDR3 is CASSQDQDRDQETQYF. DNA for the CDR3: TGCGCCAGCAGCCAAGATCAGGACAGGGACCAAGAGACCCAGTACTTC.

This clone was recorded a few times. The J gene is TRBJ1-1, the V gene TRBV7-6, with 9 nucleotides matching TRBD1. J lost 11 bases, V lost 5 bases, and 9 bases had no gene match. The CDR3 length is 13 residues. Germline CDR1 is SGHVS and CDR2 is FNYEAQ. The CDR3 protein is CASSEDRGTGAFF. The CDR3, as DNA: TGTGCCAGCAGCGAAGACAGGGGGACAGGGGCTTTCTTT.

The V call is TRBV5-1, the J call TRBJ2-2, with TRBD1 as a possible D gene (6 bases). Trimming took 3 bases from V and 0 from J, leaving 9 bases between them. The CDR3 totals 15 residues. Looked up from germline, CDR1 is SGHRS and CDR2 is YFSETQ. As DNA, the CDR3 is TGCGCCAGCAGCTCAAACAGGGCGAACACCGGGGAGCTGTTTTTT. Encoded protein: CASSSNRANTGELFF.

This clone was detected only once. The CDR3 sequence is CASSRRLAGSTDTQYF. In nucleotides, the CDR3 is TGTGCCAGCAGCCGTAGACTAGCGGGGAGCACAGATACGCAGTATTTT. The rearrangement joins TRBV5-8 to TRBJ2-3, with 11 bases identical to TRBD2. V lost 4 bases, J lost 0 bases, and 4 bases stayed unmatched. CDR3 length equals 16 residues. Germline assignment: CDR1 SGHTS and CDR2 YDEGEE.

The V and J genes are TRBV21-1 and TRBJ2-5; TRBD1, the D gene given by the table, was not confirmed from the DNA. TRBV21-1 is given as a pseudogene. This CDR3 region has 16 residues. For the CDR3, the DNA is TGTGCCAGCAGCAAAGAGCTTCATGCAGGGGAAGAGACCCAGTACTTC. It is translated as CASSKELHAGEETQYF.

V is TRBV5-1 and J is TRBJ2-7; 11 bases are shared with TRBD1. CDR1 and CDR2 from the germline V gene are SGHRS and YFSETQ. The CDR3 totals 14 residues. Trimming removed 4 bases from V and 6 bases from J; junction bases left unmatched: 6. Here the CDR3 DNA reads TGCGCCAGCAGCGTCGGGACAGGGGGGTTCGAGCAGTACTTC. Translated: CASSVGTGGFEQYF.

The chain uses TRBV6-1 and TRBJ2-7; 8 positions agree with TRBD1. Germline V gene sequence: CDR1 MNHNS, CDR2 SASEGT. The CDR3 spans 14 residues. In DNA, the CDR3 is TGTGCTACGTCAACCGGGACAGGTGGCCGCGAGCAGTACTTC. Translating gives CATSTGTGGREQYF.

The chain is built from TRBV11-1 and TRBJ2-3; TRBD2 might be the D (6 bases). Deletions cut 5 bases from V and 5 bases from J, with 14 bases between. Germline CDR1 SGHAT, CDR2 FQDESV (reference sequence). CDR3 length: 14 amino acids. This chain's CDR3 is CASSQRSAGDTQYF. The CDR3 DNA reads TGTGCCAGCAGCCAGAGATCAGCGGGAGATACGCAGTATTTT.

In nucleotides, the CDR3 is TGTGCCAGCAGCCAACCCCGGGACATCCGGAGGCAGTTCTTC. Its protein product is CASSQPRDIRRQFF. The rearrangement links TRBV4-2 to TRBJ2-1; D is perhaps TRBD1 (6 bases). The germline CDR1 and CDR2 sequences are LGHNA and YNFKEQ. V was clipped by 2 bases and J by 12 bases, with 17 bases between them. The CDR3 length is 14 residues.

V and J are TRBV4-1 and TRBJ2-7; a weak D match, TRBD2 (5 bases). V lost 0 bases and J 7 bases, leaving 16 bases between the germline ends. The CDR3 extends over 15 amino acids. From germline, CDR1 is MGHRA and CDR2 YSYEKL. CDR3 sequence reads: CASSQDPGPTGEQYF. For the CDR3, the DNA is TGCGCCAGCAGCCAAGATCCTGGTCCGACGGGGGAGCAGTACTTC.

The rearrangement joins TRBV7-2 to TRBJ1-6, with D unclear. Trimming removed 2 bases from V and 6 bases from J, with 11 bases in between. CDR1 is SGHTA, CDR2 FQGNSA, per germline. This CDR3 spans 15 amino acids. The CDR3 region is CASSLTRGINSPLHF. As DNA, the CDR3 is TGTGCCAGCAGCTTAACAAGAGGGATTAATTCACCCCTCCACTTT.

This chain joins TRBV5-1 and TRBJ1-4; maybe TRBD1 (6 bases). Germline CDR1 and CDR2: SGHRS and YFSETQ. This CDR3 region has 17 residues. Trimming removed 4 bases from V and 0 bases from J, with 16 bases in between. The CDR3 loop reads CASSPGHGPSTNEKLFF. As DNA, the CDR3 is TGCGCCAGCAGCCCGGGACACGGGCCTTCAACTAATGAAAAACTGTTTTTT.

The rearrangement uses TRBV7-6 and TRBJ1-6; maybe TRBD1 (5 bases). Trimming left V 2 bases short and J 10 bases short, with 15 bases between. Germline-derived CDR1 and CDR2 are SGHVS and FNYEAQ. The CDR3 has 15 amino acids. The CDR3 coding sequence is TGTGCCAGCAGCTTACAGGTCGGGACTAGGTCACCCCTCCACTTT. This gives the protein CASSLQVGTRSPLHF.

This clone was observed a few times. The rearrangement links TRBV7-9 to TRBJ2-2; TRBD2 agrees at 10 bases. Germline V lookup: CDR1 SEHNR, CDR2 FQNEAQ (reference sequence). V lost 5 bases and J lost 4; bases outside the gene matches: 4. This CDR3 region has 15 residues. The chain's CDR3 is CASSASGGTTGELFF. Written as DNA, the CDR3 is TGTGCCAGCAGCGCTAGCGGGGGAACCACCGGGGAGCTGTTTTTT.

The CDR3 sequence: CASSLYRVMNSPLHF. The CDR3 coding sequence is TGTGCCAGCAGCTTGTACAGGGTAATGAATTCACCCCTCCACTTT. The chain employs TRBV7-9 and TRBJ1-6, with a possible D match to TRBD1 (6 bases). Germline CDR1 SEHNR, CDR2 FQNEAQ (reference sequence). V lost 3 bases to trimming and J lost 7 bases, with 13 bases between them. The CDR3 is made up of 15 amino acids.

This CDR3 reads CASSPGQGAQYF. DNA for the CDR3: TGCGCCAGCAGCCCGGGACAGGGGGCCCAGTACTTC. The rearrangement joins TRBV5-1 to TRBJ2-5; 11 bases align to TRBD1. The CDR3 has 12 residues. The J segment lost 9 bases and the V segment lost 4 bases, leaving 2 bases of the junction unmatched. Germline lookup yields CDR1 SGHRS and CDR2 YFSETQ.

Remarks on this clone: Germline and junction disagree at one end, which may indicate a read error. J is TRBJ2-7 and V is TRBV5-4; 11 nucleotides align to TRBD1. The CDR3 has 14 amino acids. Per the germline V gene, CDR1 is SGHNT and CDR2 is YYREEE (reference sequence). CDR3 bases: TGTGCCAGCAGCTTGCGGGACAGGGGGTCCCTAGAAAACTTC. This gives the protein CASSLRDRGSLENF.

This clone was found a few times. The rearrangement joins TRBV15 to TRBJ1-5; 8 bases match TRBD1. V shed 0 bases, J shed 3 bases, and the junction held 10 bases outside the gene matches. There are 18 residues in the CDR3. Germline V gene sequence: CDR1 LNHNV, CDR2 YYDKDF (reference sequence). The CDR3 region is CATSREGQGAFNNQPQHF. The CDR3 region has the DNA TGTGCCACCAGCAGAGAGGGGCAGGGGGCGTTTAACAATCAGCCCCAGCATTTT.

The chain uses TRBV19 and TRBJ1-5; 9 bases map to TRBD1. CDR1 LNHDA and CDR2 SQIVND come from the germline V gene (reference sequence). After removal of 5 bases from V and 7 bases from J, the junction contained 9 bases not matched to a gene. This CDR3 region has 15 residues. The CDR3 region is CASSLDRGQGQPQHF. CDR3 coding DNA: TGTGCCAGTAGTTTGGACAGGGGCCAGGGGCAGCCCCAGCATTTT.